This paragraph reports one T cell receptor (beta chain). This record belongs to a study of shared clonotypes between healthy human individuals. The CDR3 extends over 12 amino acids. Trimming left V 4 bases short and J 7 bases short, with 6 bases between. Germline-derived CDR1 and CDR2 are SGHNT and YYREEE (reference sequence). The protocol was immunoSEQ multiplex PCR, while the TCRdb copy is restricted to in-frame clones and leaves out a portion. The data hold roughly 1 million clones, with approximately 68% observed a single time. The receptor was derived from a man in his late teens or twenties in good health. The chain uses TRBV5-4 and TRBJ1-6; D remains unclear. The specimen sequenced was memory CD4+ T cells sorted from blood. The subset is: CD45RA-negative fraction. Written as DNA, the CDR3 is TGTGCCAGCAGCCAACAGAATTCACCCCTCCACTTT. This sequence encodes CASSQQNSPLHF.